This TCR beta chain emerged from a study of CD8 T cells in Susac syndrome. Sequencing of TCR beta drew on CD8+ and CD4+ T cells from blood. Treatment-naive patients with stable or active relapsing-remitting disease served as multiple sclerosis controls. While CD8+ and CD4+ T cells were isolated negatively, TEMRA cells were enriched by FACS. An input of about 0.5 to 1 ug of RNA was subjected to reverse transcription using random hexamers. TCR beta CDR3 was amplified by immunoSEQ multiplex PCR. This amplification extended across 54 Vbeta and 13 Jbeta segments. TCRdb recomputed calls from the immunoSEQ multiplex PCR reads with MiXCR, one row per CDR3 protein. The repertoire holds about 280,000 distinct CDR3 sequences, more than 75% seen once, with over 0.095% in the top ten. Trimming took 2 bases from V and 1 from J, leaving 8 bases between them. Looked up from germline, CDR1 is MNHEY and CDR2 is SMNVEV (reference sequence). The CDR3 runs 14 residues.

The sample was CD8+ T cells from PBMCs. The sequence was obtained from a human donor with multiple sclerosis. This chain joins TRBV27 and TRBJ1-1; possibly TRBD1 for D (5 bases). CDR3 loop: CASSLDGANTEAFF. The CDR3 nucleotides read TGTGCCAGCAGTTTAGATGGGGCGAACACTGAAGCTTTCTTT.